This TCR beta chain was recovered during a study of blood T cell repertoires in COVID-19. Overall study context: Italy, Spain and the United States were the sources of the convalescent and acute COVID-19 samples.

V lost 1 base, J lost 8 bases, and 3 bases stayed unmatched. This CDR3 spans 15 amino acids. Germline-derived CDR1 and CDR2 are LNHDA and SQIVND (reference sequence). In the original analysis: Amplified reference gene primers provided the basis for estimating nucleated cell counts. Here immunoSEQ multiplex PCR was the method, and the copy in TCRdb shows in-frame clones only, minus some. Clone size and the V and J calls come from that table; the DNA yielded D and trimming. The data hold 140,000 to 150,000 clones, with approximately 88% observed a single time. Sequencing was done on a sample of peripheral blood. The chain employs TRBV19 and TRBJ2-1; 12 bases are shared with TRBD2. The sequence derives from a woman between 50 and 59 years old with acute or convalescent COVID-19. The CDR3 reads CASSIGLAGVYEQFF. As DNA, the CDR3 is TGTGCCAGTAGTATAGGACTAGCGGGAGTGTATGAGCAGTTCTTC.